This T cell receptor (beta chain) was documented in a study of CXCR3-negative and CXCR3-positive naive CD8 T cells. Germline CDR1 MNHEY, CDR2 SVGAGI. The CDR3 has 13 residues. Broader study findings: Naive CXCR3-positive and CXCR3-negative cells shared TRBV-TRBJ usage; memory cells diverged. TRB CDR3 hydrophobicity was greater in CXCR3-positive naive cells than in CXCR3-negative naive cells.

Notes on this clonotype: What it binds is unknown.

Libraries of TRB cDNA were made by 5' RACE and carried UMIs. TCRdb re-analyzed the 5' RACE reads; it lists each CDR3 protein once, without DNA. This repertoire comprises nearly 110,000 distinct CDR3 sequences; its ten largest clones make up 0.3% to 0.4%. The chain carries TRBV6-5 and TRBJ1-1. The source material was naive CXCR3+ CD8+ T cells from blood. Subset of the sample: CD45RO-CCR7+CD27+CD95- naive CD8+ T cells expressing CXCR3 (TNR3+). The TCR originated in a human donor in good health. Some clones in this sample may be carry-over from other donors' samples. This CDR3 reads CASSPSVGTEAFF.